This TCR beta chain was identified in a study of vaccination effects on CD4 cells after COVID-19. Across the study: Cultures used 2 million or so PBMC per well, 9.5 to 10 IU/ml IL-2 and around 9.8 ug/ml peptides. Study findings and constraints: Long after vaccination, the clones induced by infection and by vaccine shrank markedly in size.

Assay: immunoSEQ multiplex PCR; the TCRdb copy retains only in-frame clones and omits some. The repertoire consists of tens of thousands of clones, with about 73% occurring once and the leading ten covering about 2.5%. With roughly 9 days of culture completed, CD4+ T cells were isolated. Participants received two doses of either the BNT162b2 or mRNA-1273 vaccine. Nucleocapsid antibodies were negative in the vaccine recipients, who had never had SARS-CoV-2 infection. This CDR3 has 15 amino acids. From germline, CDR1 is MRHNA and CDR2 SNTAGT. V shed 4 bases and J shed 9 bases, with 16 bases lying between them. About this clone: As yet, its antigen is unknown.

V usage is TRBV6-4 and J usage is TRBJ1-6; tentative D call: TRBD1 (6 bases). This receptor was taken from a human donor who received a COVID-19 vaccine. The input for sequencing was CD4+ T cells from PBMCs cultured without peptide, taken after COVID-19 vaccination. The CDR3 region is CASSALQGGISPLHF. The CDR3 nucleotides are TGTGCCAGCAGTGCGCTACAGGGTGGTATTTCACCCCTCCACTTT.